The source of this TCR beta chain is a study of blood T cell repertoires in COVID-19. Participants had their cohort set by participant-reported clinical history. Sequencing was performed with immunoSEQ multiplex PCR; in TCRdb, only in-frame clones are kept and a portion is missing. The table records 200,000 to 250,000 clones, more than 80% of them present only once. The CDR3 totals 15 residues. V lost 0 bases, J lost 5 bases, and 4 bases stayed unmatched. Looked up from germline, CDR1 is SGHRS and CDR2 is YFSETQ. The chain links TRBV5-1 to TRBJ2-2, with 7 bases identical to TRBD1. The origin of this receptor is a man aged 60 to 69 who had recovered from COVID-19. What was sequenced was PBMCs or T cells enriched from blood (not recorded which). In nucleotides, the CDR3 is TGCGCCAGCAGCTTGGATACAGGGGAAACCGGGGAGCTGTTTTTT. Its translation is CASSLDTGETGELFF.